This T cell receptor beta chain is from a study of identical twins. Broader study findings: Among beta out-of-frame sequences, excess sharing between twins appeared weaker. Cross-sectional statistics, not tracking of the same donors, supported the conclusions.

As regards this clonotype: Its cognate antigen is unknown.

J lost 1 base, V lost 9 bases, and 8 bases had no gene match. The V gene's germline CDR1 is MNHNS and CDR2 SASEGT. There are 15 residues in the CDR3. A universal primer site was added by template switching, and unique molecular identifiers were carried by the cDNA. From the 5' RACE reads, TCRdb called clonotypes with MiXCR, one entry per CDR3 protein. The sample consists of about 250,000 distinct CDR3 sequences, around 15% of them appearing once. With no exceptions, donors were healthy Caucasians. The gene calls are TRBV6-1 and TRBJ2-1; 8 bases agree with TRBD1. Sequencing input: memory (CD45RO+) T cells sorted from blood. This TCR derives from a woman aged 18 to 35 in good health. The chain's CDR3 is CASSQGAESYNEQFF. The CDR3 region has the DNA TGTGCCAGTTCCCAGGGGGCCGAATCCTACAATGAGCAGTTCTTC.